This TCR beta chain appears in the sequencing data of a study of blood T cell repertoires in COVID-19. Study context: Samples came from the United States, Italy and Spain, spanning acute and convalescent COVID-19. Sources were T cells, B-cell-depleted T cells, or PBMCs; the material itself was cDNA or gDNA.

Germline CDR1 SGHVS, CDR2 FQNEAQ. This CDR3 contains 13 residues. J gave up 9 bases and V 5 bases, and 4 bases lay outside the gene matches. Authors' analysis steps: It was from reference gene primer amplification that nucleated cell counts were estimated. The protocol was immunoSEQ multiplex PCR, while the TCRdb copy is restricted to in-frame clones and leaves out a portion. That table furnishes V, J and clone size, whereas the DNA furnished D and trimming. The sample carries tens of thousands of clones, around 90% recorded once. This rearrangement joins TRBV7-8 to TRBJ2-4; 10 nucleotides match TRBD2. The source material was peripheral blood. This TCR came from a human donor in a cohort sampled during active COVID-19. The donor label of this sample is uncertain. CDR3 DNA: TGTGCCAGCAGCGCTAGCGGGAGAAGCATTCAGTACTTC. It translates to CASSASGRSIQYF.